The entry below gives a single T cell receptor beta chain sequence along with its context. Its antigen is not identified. Germline V lookup: CDR1 KGHSH, CDR2 LQKENI. CDR3 size: 15 residues. The V and J ends lost 2 bases and 2 bases respectively, with 11 bases between them. The sample comes from a study of vaccination effects on CD4 cells after COVID-19. Study information: Post-vaccine sampling took place a median of 72 days after the second dose.

Using immunoSEQ multiplex PCR, the repertoire was profiled, and TCRdb retains in-frame clones only, with some absent. The sample carries approximately 30,000 clones, 83% recorded once. Antigen-specific CD4+ T cells expanded by the ViraFEST assay with viral peptide pools were then sequenced. Investigators separated out CD4+ T cells once approximately 9 days of culture had passed. The vaccine given was either BNT162b2 or mRNA-1273, in two doses. Nucleocapsid antibodies stayed negative before and after vaccination, showing no earlier SARS-CoV-2 infection. The sample consisted of CD4+ T cells from PBMCs cultured with HCoV-NL63 spike peptides, taken after COVID-19 vaccination. This receptor was taken from a human donor who received a COVID-19 vaccine. Some clones in this sample may be carry-over from other donors' samples. The chain joins TRBV18 to TRBJ2-3; D remains ambiguous. CDR3 region: CASSPTMTPTDTQYF. As DNA, the CDR3 is TGTGCCAGCTCACCAACGATGACTCCCACAGATACGCAGTATTTT.